Listed below are T cell receptor beta chains from one sample, sequenced in a study of T cell repertoires in cytomegalovirus infection. No antigen has been identified for these receptors. Using its own MiXCR run on the reads, TCRdb lists one record per CDR3 protein. There are some 310,000 distinct CDR3 sequences in the sample; roughly 25% occur only once, and about an eighth lies in the top ten. The sample here was cultured PBMCs, taken from culture after CMV antigen stimulation. These receptors all stem from a human donor in good health (CMV status not recorded). Some clones in this sample may be carry-over from other donors' samples. Each CDR3 is given with its conserved first and last residue. A D gene is named only where the DNA matches it firmly. Clone size appears in some rows only: once, few, many, or a class for an expanded clone.

clone size	V gene	J gene	D gene	CDR3 protein	CDR3 DNA
NA	TRBV12-3/TRBV12-4	TRBJ2-3	NA	CASGLPSGERADTQYF	TGTGCCAGCGGTTTACCCTCCGGAGAAAGAGCAGATACGCAGTATTTT
many	TRBV7-2	TRBJ1-1	TRBD1	CASSLEGQRNTEAFF	TGTGCCAGCAGCCTCGAGGGACAGAGGAACACTGAAGCTTTCTTT
NA	TRBV29-1	TRBJ2-1	NA	CSTGLLILNEQFF	TGCAGCACGGGACTTCTCATTTTGAATGAGCAGTTCTTC
NA	TRBV20-1	TRBJ2-3	TRBD1	CSAATRLTGGEGTQYF	TGCAGTGCCGCCACCCGTCTAACAGGGGGCGAGGGTACGCAGTATTTT
many	TRBV6-2/TRBV6-3	TRBJ2-1	TRBD2	CASRGLAGVDEQFF	TGTGCCAGCAGGGGACTAGCGGGAGTAGATGAGCAGTTCTTC
few	TRBV4-3	TRBJ2-1	TRBD2	CASSQVSATSGGNEQFF	TGCGCCAGCAGCCAAGTATCCGCGACTAGCGGGGGCAATGAGCAGTTCTTC
many	TRBV7-2	TRBJ1-1	NA	CASCGQMNTEAFF	TGTGCCAGCTGCGGACAGATGAACACTGAAGCTTTCTTT
many	TRBV12-3/TRBV12-4	TRBJ1-3	TRBD1	CASRTGTGGINTIYF	TGTGCCAGCAGAACGGGGACAGGGGGCATAAACACCATATATTTT
NA	TRBV6-8	TRBJ2-3	TRBD2	CATTRILAGVSDTQYF	TGTGCCACCACCCGAATACTAGCGGGAGTGTCGGATACGCAGTATTTT
many	TRBV7-2	TRBJ1-5	NA	CASSLAAGFNQPQHF	TGTGCCAGCAGCTTGGCAGCGGGTTTTAATCAGCCCCAGCATTTT
few	TRBV19	TRBJ1-5	NA	CASGRGRGLQPSNQPQHF	TGTGCCAGTGGCCGGGGCAGGGGCCTGCAACCTAGCAATCAGCCCCAGCATTTT
NA	TRBV20-1	TRBJ1-2	NA	CSARDPSRGGQGYTF	TGCAGTGCTAGAGATCCTAGCAGGGGAGGTCAAGGCTACACCTTC
NA	TRBV28	TRBJ2-7	TRBD1	CASRSTGHEQYF	TGTGCCAGCAGGTCGACAGGGCACGAGCAGTACTTC
NA	TRBV20-1	TRBJ2-1	NA	CSAMGLRSLWGVEQFF	TGCAGTGCTATGGGTTTGAGGTCCTTATGGGGTGTTGAGCAGTTCTTC
many	TRBV7-6	TRBJ2-1	NA	CASSLVSGYNNEQFF	TGTGCCAGCAGCTTAGTCAGCGGCTATAACAATGAGCAGTTCTTC
NA	TRBV11-2	TRBJ2-5	NA	CASSPPTEETQYF	TGTGCCAGCAGCCCACCAACTGAAGAGACCCAGTACTTC
NA	TRBV6-6	TRBJ1-3	TRBD1	CASRRHRDSSGNTIYF	TGTGCCAGCAGGAGGCACCGGGACAGTTCTGGAAACACCATATATTTT
NA	TRBV5-1	TRBJ2-1	TRBD2	CASRGLAGRSYNEQFF	TGCGCCAGCAGGGGACTAGCGGGGCGGTCCTACAATGAGCAGTTCTTC
few	TRBV4-2	TRBJ2-1	TRBD2	CASSPGTGRSYNEQFF	TGTGCCAGCAGCCCCGGAACCGGGAGGTCCTACAATGAGCAGTTCTTC
many	TRBV7-8	TRBJ1-1	NA	CASSPRVAGAMNTEAFF	TGTGCCAGCAGCCCCAGGGTCGCAGGAGCCATGAACACTGAAGCTTTCTTT
NA	TRBV12-3/TRBV12-4	TRBJ1-5	TRBD1	CASSPGQGIWLQPQHF	TGTGCCAGCAGCCCTGGACAGGGGATTTGGCTTCAGCCCCAGCATTTT
many	TRBV7-2	TRBJ2-3	NA	CASSTTGHPDTQYF	TGTGCCAGCAGCACCACAGGGCACCCAGATACGCAGTATTTT
few	TRBV7-2	TRBJ2-1	NA	CASSYTRTFWGEQFF	TGTGCCAGCAGCTATACCCGGACATTTTGGGGTGAGCAGTTCTTC
NA	TRBV9	TRBJ1-5	NA	CASSVGWGNQPQHF	TGTGCCAGCAGCGTAGGGTGGGGCAATCAGCCCCAGCATTTT
many	TRBV5-5	TRBJ2-6	NA	CASSRLGPGANVLTF	TGTGCCAGCAGCCGACTAGGGCCTGGGGCCAACGTCCTGACTTTC
NA	TRBV5-5	TRBJ1-1	NA	CASSFSGDSRAFF	TGTGCCAGCAGCTTCTCGGGGGATAGTAGGGCTTTCTTT
few	TRBV25-1	TRBJ2-5	NA	CASSEGLATLETQYF	TGTGCCAGCAGTGAAGGGCTTGCCACTCTGGAGACCCAGTACTTC
few	TRBV6-2/TRBV6-3	TRBJ2-1	NA	CASSPNSGRRRGNEQFF	TGTGCCAGCAGCCCCAATTCGGGACGACGGAGGGGTAATGAGCAGTTCTTC
many	TRBV7-6	TRBJ2-3	NA	CASSPRGIETDTQYF	TGTGCCAGCAGCCCCCGGGGGATTGAAACAGATACGCAGTATTTT
NA	TRBV4-1	TRBJ1-6	TRBD1	CASSQVTGEHSPLHF	TGCGCCAGCAGCCAAGTAACAGGGGAACATTCACCCCTCCACTTT
NA	TRBV18	TRBJ2-2	TRBD1	CASSPDRGPATGELFF	TGTGCCAGCTCACCCGACAGGGGGCCTGCCACCGGGGAGCTGTTTTTT
few	TRBV11-2	TRBJ2-5	NA	CASSSSLQETQYF	TGTGCCAGCAGCTCGAGCCTACAAGAGACCCAGTACTTC
NA	TRBV5-6	TRBJ1-6	NA	CASSLRRQFYSPLHF	TGTGCCAGCAGCTTGAGGCGACAGTTTTATTCACCCCTCCACTTT
NA	TRBV6-8	TRBJ2-3	NA	CASSFVWGASTDTQYF	TGTGCCAGCAGTTTCGTATGGGGGGCAAGCACAGATACGCAGTATTTT
many	TRBV7-9	TRBJ2-7	NA	CASTPAGSYEQYF	TGTGCCAGCACTCCGGCAGGCTCCTACGAGCAGTACTTC
NA	TRBV5-1	TRBJ1-1	TRBD1	CASSTGTGGLVAFF	TGCGCCAGCAGCACCGGGACAGGGGGACTTGTGGCTTTCTTT
NA	TRBV28	TRBJ2-7	TRBD2	CASIKLADSPYEQYF	TGTGCCAGTATAAAACTAGCGGACTCACCCTACGAGCAGTACTTC
NA	TRBV4-2	TRBJ1-6	TRBD1	CASSQDAGTGSSPLHF	TGTGCCAGCAGCCAAGACGCCGGGACAGGGAGTTCACCCCTCCACTTT
few	TRBV18	TRBJ2-6	TRBD1	CASSPRAGGSGANVLTF	TGTGCCAGCTCACCACGGGCAGGGGGATCAGGGGCCAACGTCCTGACTTTC
NA	TRBV30	TRBJ2-5	NA	CAWSASRQGTQYF	TGTGCCTGGAGTGCTTCCCGCCAGGGGACCCAGTACTTC
many	TRBV7-8	TRBJ2-1	NA	CASSQSNRAPYNEQFF	TGTGCCAGCAGTCAGTCGAACAGGGCGCCCTACAATGAGCAGTTCTTC